Listed below are T cell receptor beta chains from one sample, sequenced in a study of beta chain features in type 1 diabetes. Only in-frame clones appear in the TCRdb table, and some are missing; sequencing was by immunoSEQ multiplex PCR. This table has around 500,000 clones, about 10% appearing once. The sequenced sample was naive CD4+ T cells from blood. The source of these receptors is a woman between 18 and 29 years old in good health. Each CDR3 is given without its conserved first and last residue. Clone size, where shown, is once, few, many, or a class for clones that have expanded.

abundance | len | j_gene | v_gene | CDR3aa
NA | 10 | TRBJ2-3 | TRBV5-4 | ASSYHTDTQY
few | 13 | TRBJ2-3 | TRBV5-4 | ASSRTSGSTDTQY
NA | 12 | TRBJ2-3 | TRBV5-4 | ASRASGSADTQY
few | 13 | TRBJ2-7 | TRBV9 | ASSTGLAVTYEQY
few | 7 | TRBJ2-3 | TRBV18 | ASSPPVY
few | 14 | TRBJ2-5 | TRBV7-8 | ASSQGEGRPQETQY
few | 12 | TRBJ2-5 | TRBV6-1 | ASSEAWQEETQY
many | 10 | TRBJ2-3 | TRBV29-1 | SVDRGTDTQY
few | 10 | TRBJ1-1 | TRBV30 | AYNFGQTEAF
NA | 13 | TRBJ1-6 | TRBV7-9 | ASSLAVAGGRPLH
NA | 7 | TRBJ1-1 | TRBV20-1 | SARTEAF
few | 13 | TRBJ2-5 | TRBV5-1 | ASSGGLAGVETQY
few | 12 | TRBJ1-6 | TRBV2 | ASSVLIGNSPLH
NA | 13 | TRBJ1-1 | TRBV28 | ASSARQGWNTEAF
NA | 14 | TRBJ1-4 | TRBV4-2 | ASSQDTLVGDEKLF
NA | 15 | TRBJ2-1 | TRBV7-8 | ASSLVGLAGLYNEQF
few | 12 | TRBJ1-6 | TRBV28 | ASSLIPNGSPLH
NA | 13 | TRBJ1-6 | TRBV5-4 | ASSLGWQGESPLH
NA | 11 | TRBJ2-5 | TRBV29-1 | SVVGVGTETQY
NA | 13 | TRBJ2-1 | TRBV5-1 | ASSYSDGGYNEQF
NA | 15 | TRBJ2-3 | TRBV7-9 | ASSLAVRRDSTDTQY
few | 10 | TRBJ2-3 | TRBV7-3 | ASSLVGDTQY
once | 10 | TRBJ2-3 | TRBV5-1 | ASSLIGDTQY
NA | 17 | TRBJ2-7 | TRBV4-1 | ASSQDSEQGRKRDHEQY
NA | 14 | TRBJ2-4 | TRBV5-4 | ASSPETGRDWNIQY
NA | 10 | TRBJ2-7 | TRBV7-2 | ASSLVRAEQY
NA | 12 | TRBJ2-7 | TRBV11-3 | ASSPTRTGNEQY
few | 12 | TRBJ2-2 | TRBV7-2 | ASSLVANTGELF
NA | 11 | TRBJ1-1 | TRBV29-1 | SVEVGANTEAF
NA | 11 | TRBJ2-1 | TRBV6-1 | ASSEVRAGPQF
NA | 11 | TRBJ1-2 | TRBV29-1 | SVGFSRGGGYT
few | 13 | TRBJ2-7 | TRBV15 | ATSRELHSSYEQY
NA | 13 | TRBJ2-2 | TRBV7-9 | ASTKWTGRAGELF